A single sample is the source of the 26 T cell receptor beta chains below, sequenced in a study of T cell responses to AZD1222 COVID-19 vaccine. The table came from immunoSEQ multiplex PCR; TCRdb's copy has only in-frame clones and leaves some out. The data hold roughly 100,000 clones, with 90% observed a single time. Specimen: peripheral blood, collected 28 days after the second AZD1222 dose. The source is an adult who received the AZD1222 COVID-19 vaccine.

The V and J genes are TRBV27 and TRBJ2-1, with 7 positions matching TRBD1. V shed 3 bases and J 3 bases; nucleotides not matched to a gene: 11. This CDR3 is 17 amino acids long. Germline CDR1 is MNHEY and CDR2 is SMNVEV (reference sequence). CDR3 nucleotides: TGTGCCAGCAGTTTGGATCTTGGACAGGCAATCTACAATGAGCAGTTCTTC. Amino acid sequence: CASSLDLGQAIYNEQFF.

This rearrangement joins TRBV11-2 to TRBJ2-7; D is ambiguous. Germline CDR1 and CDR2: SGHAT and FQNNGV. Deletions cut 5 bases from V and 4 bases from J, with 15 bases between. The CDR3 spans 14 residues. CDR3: CASSLSGRFYEQYF. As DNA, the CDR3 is TGTGCCAGCAGCCTGAGTGGTAGGTTTTACGAGCAGTACTTC.

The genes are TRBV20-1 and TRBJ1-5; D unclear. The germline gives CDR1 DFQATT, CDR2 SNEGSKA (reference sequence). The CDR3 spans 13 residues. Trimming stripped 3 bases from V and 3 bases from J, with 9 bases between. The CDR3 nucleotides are TGCAGTGCTAGTCCCAGAGTCAATCAGCCCCAGCATTTT. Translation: CSASPRVNQPQHF.

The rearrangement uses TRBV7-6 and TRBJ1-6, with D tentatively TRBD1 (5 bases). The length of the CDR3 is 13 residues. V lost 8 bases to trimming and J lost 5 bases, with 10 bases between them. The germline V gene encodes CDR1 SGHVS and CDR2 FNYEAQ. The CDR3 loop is CASGGADNSPLHF. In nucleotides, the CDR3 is TGTGCCAGCGGTGGGGCCGATAATTCACCCCTCCACTTT. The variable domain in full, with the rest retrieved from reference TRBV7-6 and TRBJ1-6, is GAGVSQSPRYKVTKRGQDVALRCDPISGHVSLYWYRQALGQGPEFLTYFNYEAQQDKSGLPNDRFSAERPEGSISTLTIQRTEQRDSAMYRCASGGADNSPLHFGNGTRLTVT.

In DNA, the CDR3 is TGTGCCAGCCTCCGGAGGATTTACAATGAGCAGTTCTTC. Protein: CASLRRIYNEQFF. The V call is TRBV2, the J call TRBJ2-1; possibly TRBD2 for D (5 bases). Between the trimmed V and J ends, which lost 8 bases and 4 bases, there was a span of 12 bases. CDR1 SNHLY and CDR2 FYNNEI come from the germline V gene. The CDR3 has 13 amino acids.

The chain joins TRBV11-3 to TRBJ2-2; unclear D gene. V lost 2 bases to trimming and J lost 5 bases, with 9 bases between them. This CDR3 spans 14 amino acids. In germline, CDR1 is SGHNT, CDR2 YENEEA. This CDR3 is CASSLRGFTGELFF. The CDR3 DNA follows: TGTGCCAGCAGCTTACGCGGATTTACCGGGGAGCTGTTTTTT.

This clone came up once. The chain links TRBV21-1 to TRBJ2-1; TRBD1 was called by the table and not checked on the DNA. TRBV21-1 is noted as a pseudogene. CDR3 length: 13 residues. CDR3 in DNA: TGTGCCAGCAGGAGACAGGGTATGGGAGTGCAGTTCTTC. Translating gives CASRRQGMGVQFF.

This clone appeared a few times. The CDR3 reads CASSHLAAEETQYF. CDR3 nucleotides: TGTGCCAGTAGCCACCTAGCGGCCGAAGAGACCCAGTACTTC. This sequence joins TRBV19 and TRBJ2-5, with 7 bases lining up with TRBD2. In germline, CDR1 is LNHDA, CDR2 SQIVND (reference sequence). The CDR3 sequence is 14 residues long. Unmatched junction bases numbered 7, after V lost 6 bases and J lost 3 bases.

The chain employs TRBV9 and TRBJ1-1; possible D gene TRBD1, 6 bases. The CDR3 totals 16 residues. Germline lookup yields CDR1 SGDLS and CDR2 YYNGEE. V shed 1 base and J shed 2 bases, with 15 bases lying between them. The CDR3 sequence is CASSVSGGGFNTEAFF. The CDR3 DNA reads TGTGCCAGCAGCGTATCTGGAGGGGGTTTTAACACTGAAGCTTTCTTT.

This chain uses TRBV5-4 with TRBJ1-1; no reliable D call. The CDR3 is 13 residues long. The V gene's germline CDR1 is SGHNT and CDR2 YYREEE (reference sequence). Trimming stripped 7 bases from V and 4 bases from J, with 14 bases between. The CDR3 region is CASSRTGSTEAFF. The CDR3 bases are TGTGCCAGCTCCAGGACGGGGAGCACTGAAGCTTTCTTT.

The CDR3 nucleotides read TGTGCCAGCAGTCCAGGGTGGGTCACTGAAGCTTTCTTT. It encodes CASSPGWVTEAFF. This chain connects TRBV27 to TRBJ1-1, with D perhaps matching TRBD1 (5 bases). The CDR3 consists of 13 residues. V lost 5 bases and J lost 4, with 11 bases in between. The germline gives CDR1 MNHEY, CDR2 SMNVEV (reference sequence).

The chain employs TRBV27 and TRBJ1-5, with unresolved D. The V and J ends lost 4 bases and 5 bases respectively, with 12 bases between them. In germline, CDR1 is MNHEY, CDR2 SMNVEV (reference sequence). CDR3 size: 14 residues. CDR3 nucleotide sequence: TGTGCCAGCAGTTCTAGACCCACAGATCAGCCCCAGCATTTT. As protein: CASSSRPTDQPQHF.

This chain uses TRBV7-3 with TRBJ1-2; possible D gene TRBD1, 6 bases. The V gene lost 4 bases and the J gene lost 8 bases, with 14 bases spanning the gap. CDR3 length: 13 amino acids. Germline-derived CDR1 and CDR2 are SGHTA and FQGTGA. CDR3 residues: CASSSLQGGGYTF. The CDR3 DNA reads TGTGCCAGCAGCTCCTTACAGGGCGGCGGCTACACCTTC. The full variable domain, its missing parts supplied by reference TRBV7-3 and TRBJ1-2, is GAGVSQTPSNKVTEKGKYVELRCDPISGHTALYWYRQSLGQGPEFLIYFQGTGAADDSGLPNDRFFAVRPEGSVSTLKIQRTERGDSAVYLCASSSLQGGGYTFGSGTRLTVV.

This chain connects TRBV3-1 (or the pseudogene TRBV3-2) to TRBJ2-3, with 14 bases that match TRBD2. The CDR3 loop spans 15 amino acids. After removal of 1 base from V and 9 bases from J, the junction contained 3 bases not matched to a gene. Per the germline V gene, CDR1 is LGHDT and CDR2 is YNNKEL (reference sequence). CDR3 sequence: CASSQAGLAGETQYF. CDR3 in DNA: TGTGCCAGCAGCCAAGCGGGACTAGCGGGGGAAACGCAGTATTTT.

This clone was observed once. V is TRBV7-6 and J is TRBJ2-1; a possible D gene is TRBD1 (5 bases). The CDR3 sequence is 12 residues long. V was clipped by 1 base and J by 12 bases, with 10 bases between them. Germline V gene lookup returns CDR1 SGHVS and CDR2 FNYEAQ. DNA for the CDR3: TGTGCCAGCAGCTTAGGTCAGGGAACGCAGTTCTTC. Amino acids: CASSLGQGTQFF.

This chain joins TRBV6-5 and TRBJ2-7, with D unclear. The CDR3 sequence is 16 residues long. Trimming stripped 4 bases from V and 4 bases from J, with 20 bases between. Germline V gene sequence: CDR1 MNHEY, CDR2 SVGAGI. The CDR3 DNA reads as TGTGCCAGCAGTTCCTCAAGGGTTCGAGGCAGTTACGAGCAGTACTTC. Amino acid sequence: CASSSSRVRGSYEQYF.

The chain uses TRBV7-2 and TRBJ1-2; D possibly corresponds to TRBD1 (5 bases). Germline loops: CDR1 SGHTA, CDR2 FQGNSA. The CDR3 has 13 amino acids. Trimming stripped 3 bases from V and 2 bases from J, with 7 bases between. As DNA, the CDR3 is TGTGCCAGCAGCTTCGCAGGGAACTATGGCTACACCTTC. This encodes CASSFAGNYGYTF. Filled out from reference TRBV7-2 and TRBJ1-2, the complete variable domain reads GAGVSQSPSNKVTEKGKDVELRCDPISGHTALYWYRQSLGQGLEFLIYFQGNSAPDKSGLPSDRFSAERTGGSVSTLTIQRTQQEDSAVYLCASSFAGNYGYTFGSGTRLTVV.

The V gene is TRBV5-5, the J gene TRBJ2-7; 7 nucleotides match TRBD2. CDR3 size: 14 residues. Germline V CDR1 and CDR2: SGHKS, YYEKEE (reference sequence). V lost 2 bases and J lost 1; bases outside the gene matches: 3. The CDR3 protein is CASSFGGSSYEQYF. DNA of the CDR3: TGTGCCAGCAGCTTCGGGGGGTCGTCCTACGAGCAGTACTTC.

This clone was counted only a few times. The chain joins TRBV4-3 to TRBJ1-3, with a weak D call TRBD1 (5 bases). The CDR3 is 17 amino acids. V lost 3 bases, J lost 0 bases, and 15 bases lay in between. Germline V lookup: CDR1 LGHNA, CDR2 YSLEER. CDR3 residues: CASSQTQMGGSGNTIYF. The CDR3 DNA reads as TGCGCCAGCAGCCAGACACAGATGGGGGGCTCTGGAAACACCATATATTTT.

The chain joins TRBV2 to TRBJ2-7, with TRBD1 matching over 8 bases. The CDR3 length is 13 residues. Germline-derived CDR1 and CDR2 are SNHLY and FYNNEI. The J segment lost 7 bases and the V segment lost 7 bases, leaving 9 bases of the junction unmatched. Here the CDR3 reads CASTRQGTSEQYF. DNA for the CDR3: TGTGCCAGCACCAGACAGGGGACCTCTGAGCAGTACTTC.

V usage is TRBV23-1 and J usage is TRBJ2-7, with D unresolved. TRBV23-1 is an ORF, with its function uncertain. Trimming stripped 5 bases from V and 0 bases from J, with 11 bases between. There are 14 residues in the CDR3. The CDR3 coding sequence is TGCGCCAGCAGTTCCAAAACAGCCTCCTACGAGCAGTACTTC. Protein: CASSSKTASYEQYF.

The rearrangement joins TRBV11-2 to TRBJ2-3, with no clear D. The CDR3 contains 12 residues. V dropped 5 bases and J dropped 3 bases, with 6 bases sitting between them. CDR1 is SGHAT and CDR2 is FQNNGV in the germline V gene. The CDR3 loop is CASSRTTDTQYF. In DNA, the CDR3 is TGTGCCAGCAGCCGCACAACAGATACGCAGTATTTT.

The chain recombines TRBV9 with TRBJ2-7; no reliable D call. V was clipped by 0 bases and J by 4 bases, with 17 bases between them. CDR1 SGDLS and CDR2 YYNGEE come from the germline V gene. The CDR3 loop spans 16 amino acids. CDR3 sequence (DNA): TGTGCCAGCAGCGTAGAAGTTGGGGTGACCCTTTACGAGCAGTACTTC. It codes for CASSVEVGVTLYEQYF.

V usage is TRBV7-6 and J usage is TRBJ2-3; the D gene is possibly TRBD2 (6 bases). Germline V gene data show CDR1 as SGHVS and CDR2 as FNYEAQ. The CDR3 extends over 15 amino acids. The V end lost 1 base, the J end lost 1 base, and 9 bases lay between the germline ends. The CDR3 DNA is TGTGCCAGCAGCTTAGTCCCTAGCGGCACAGATACGCAGTATTTT. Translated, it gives CASSLVPSGTDTQYF.

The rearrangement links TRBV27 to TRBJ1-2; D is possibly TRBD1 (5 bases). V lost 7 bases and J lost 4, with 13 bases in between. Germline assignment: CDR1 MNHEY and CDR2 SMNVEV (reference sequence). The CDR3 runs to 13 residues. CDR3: CASTPGTLYGYTF. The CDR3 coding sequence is TGTGCCAGCACACCAGGGACCCTCTATGGCTACACCTTC.

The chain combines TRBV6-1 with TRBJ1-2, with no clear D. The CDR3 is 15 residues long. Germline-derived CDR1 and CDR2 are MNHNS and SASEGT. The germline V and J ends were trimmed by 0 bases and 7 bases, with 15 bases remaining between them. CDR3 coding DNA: TGTGCCAGCAGTGAAGCGCGGGCCTTCCCCACTGGCTACACCTTC. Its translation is CASSEARAFPTGYTF.